This T cell receptor (beta chain) stems from a study of post-analysis software for immune sequencing data. Background on the study: Patients with relapsing-remitting, secondary progressive and progressive-relapsing multiple sclerosis courses were all represented. General study results and limits: Normalized Chao1 diversity in multiple sclerosis patients fell significantly below that of controls. Batch-mates among the samples co-clustered strongly by F measure. TRBV5-6, TRBV5-1 and TRBV20-1 belonged to a set of about five TRBV segments that were more frequent in patients than controls.

The library was made from cDNA and included unique molecular identifiers. Roughly 500,000 cDNA molecules were obtained from 1 to 10 million T cells. TCRdb called the PCR reads again in MiXCR, with one record for every CDR3 protein. The sample holds 820,000 or so distinct CDR3 sequences, approximately 50% seen once. About this clonotype: Antigen specificity is unknown.

This CDR3 region has 13 residues. Germline CDR1 SQVTM, CDR2 ANQGSEA. V lost 6 bases, J lost 6 bases, and 9 bases stayed unmatched. The material sequenced was blood. This sequence originates from a girl under 18 with multiple sclerosis. This chain connects TRBV29-1 to TRBJ1-1; 8 bases map to TRBD1. CDR3 sequence reads: CSVGQGRYAEAFF. The CDR3 bases are TGCAGCGTAGGACAGGGAAGATACGCTGAAGCTTTCTTT.